The source of this T cell receptor (beta chain) is a study of human T cells and chemical hapten exposure. One entry per CDR3 protein, called by TCRdb with MiXCR from the RACE reads. The table lists roughly 380,000 distinct CDR3 sequences, 5% to 6.5% of them singletons, with just over 2.5% in the top ten. Germline V gene sequence: CDR1 SGHTA, CDR2 FQGNSA. Trimming took 2 bases from V and 1 from J, leaving 17 bases between them. This CDR3 spans 17 amino acids. The time point was: pre-sensitization, week 0. Stated treatment: therapeutic diphenylcyclopropenone sensitization with weekly scalp DPC. This chain uses TRBV7-2 with TRBJ1-1, with unresolved D. The sample here was whole blood, taken in connection with sensitization to the hapten diphenylcyclopropenone (DPC). The receptor comes from a woman in her forties or fifties with alopecia areata. Some clones in this sample may be carry-over from other donors' samples. The CDR3 coding sequence is TGTGCCAGCAGCTTAATTCCGTCTCGTCTAACGAACACTGAAGCTTTCTTT. Amino acids: CASSLIPSRLTNTEAFF.